The 14 T cell receptor beta chains below were found in one sample sequenced in a study of T cell repertoires in cytomegalovirus infection. TCRdb reprocessed the reads with MiXCR, giving one entry per CDR3 protein. The sample has about 400,000 distinct CDR3 sequences; around a sixth are singletons. Specimen: PBMCs. Every receptor here comes from a human donor in good health (CMV status not recorded). Some clones in this sample may be carry-over from other donors' samples.

Only a few counts were recorded for this clonotype. The genes are TRBV19 and TRBJ1-2, with TRBD1 matching over 9 bases. CDR3 length equals 15 residues. Germline loops: CDR1 LNHDA, CDR2 SQIVND (reference sequence). With 2 bases clipped from V and 5 bases from J, the junction kept 6 bases outside the gene matches. The CDR3 nucleotides read TGTGCCAGTAGTATATCGGACAGGGGAGGTTATGGCTACACCTTC. It is translated as CASSISDRGGYGYTF.

CDR3 amino acids: CASSGTSGSFKQYF. CDR3 bases: TGTGCCAGCAGCGGGACTAGCGGGAGTTTTAAGCAGTACTTC. This chain uses TRBV2 with TRBJ2-7; 14 nucleotides align to TRBD2. J gave up 8 bases and V 6 bases, and 6 bases lay outside the gene matches. This CDR3 has 14 amino acids. Germline V gives CDR1 SNHLY, CDR2 FYNNEI.

This clonotype was observed at least ten times. The chain carries TRBV6-1 and TRBJ2-3, with no clear D. V lost 5 bases, J lost 4 bases, and 13 bases lay in between. This CDR3 contains 14 residues. CDR1 and CDR2 from the germline V gene are MNHNS and SASEGT. The CDR3 sequence: CASSPYYQADTQYF. DNA of the CDR3: TGTGCCAGCAGTCCCTACTATCAGGCAGATACGCAGTATTTT.

This clonotype turned up a few times. The J gene is TRBJ2-5, the V gene TRBV7-9, with D unclear. Germline CDR1 and CDR2: SEHNR and FQNEAQ (reference sequence). The CDR3 consists of 11 residues. Trimming took off 5 bases at V and 3 bases at J, with 4 bases between the two ends. DNA of the CDR3: TGTGCCAGCAGCCACGAAGAGACCCAGTACTTC. Protein sequence: CASSHEETQYF.

This clonotype was counted only a few times. This rearrangement joins TRBV6-1 to TRBJ2-6, with D tentatively TRBD1 (6 bases). The length of the CDR3 is 15 residues. V gave up 6 bases and J gave up 4 bases, with 13 bases separating them. Germline V gives CDR1 MNHNS, CDR2 SASEGT. The CDR3 sequence: CASRQGESGANVLTF. CDR3 DNA sequence: TGTGCCAGCAGACAGGGTGAATCAGGGGCCAACGTCCTGACTTTC.

This clonotype was seen more than once but under ten times. The chain has TRBV10-2 and TRBJ2-1; 7 positions match TRBD1. In germline, CDR1 is WSHSY, CDR2 SAAADI. After removal of 6 bases from V and 5 bases from J, the junction contained 4 bases not matched to a gene. The CDR3 has 13 amino acids. CDR3 amino acids: CASSPGQHNEQFF. In nucleotides, the CDR3 is TGCGCCAGCAGCCCGGGACAGCACAATGAGCAGTTCTTC.

This clonotype showed up many times. The chain is built from TRBV7-2 and TRBJ1-5; D gene unclear. Germline CDR1 is SGHTA and CDR2 is FQGNSA. Trimming removed 0 bases at V and 3 bases at J, with 3 bases between. The CDR3 runs to 13 residues. The CDR3 loop reads CASSLATNQPQHF. CDR3 DNA sequence: TGTGCCAGCAGCTTAGCGACCAATCAGCCCCAGCATTTT.

In its sample, this clonotype was seen a few times. The chain links TRBV28 to TRBJ2-5; 12 bases match TRBD2. The germline V gene has CDR1 MDHEN and CDR2 SYDVKM. This CDR3 has 20 amino acids. J lost 1 base, V lost 6 bases, and 18 bases had no gene match. Here the CDR3 reads CASRPWGAASGGALQETQYF. CDR3 coding DNA: TGTGCCAGCAGACCCTGGGGGGCGGCTAGCGGGGGGGCCCTCCAAGAGACCCAGTACTTC.

This clonotype appeared once. This sequence may be a read error, since a much larger clone differs from it by one base. The CDR3 DNA follows: TGTGCCAGCAGCTTAGCGGCATCACTAGCGGAAGATACGCAGTATTTT. This encodes CASSLAASLAEDTQYF. This chain joins TRBV7-2 and TRBJ2-3; 8 nucleotides align to TRBD2. CDR1 and CDR2 (germline): SGHTA, FQGNSA. V was pared by 0 bases and J by 5 bases, with 7 bases of the junction left unmatched. The CDR3 is 16 residues long.

The table lists this clonotype with a few counts. V is TRBV12-3 or TRBV12-4 and J is TRBJ2-5; 7 bases agree with TRBD1. The trim removed 6 bases at V and 1 base at J, leaving 2 bases unmatched. CDR3 length: 13 amino acids. The CDR3, as DNA: TGTGCCAGCAGCTGGGACAGCCAAGAGACCCAGTACTTC. Residues: CASSWDSQETQYF.

This clonotype has only a few counts. V is TRBV7-6 and J is TRBJ2-1; 7 bases agree with TRBD2. V lost 1 base and J lost 4; bases outside the gene matches: 7. From germline, CDR1 is SGHVS and CDR2 FNYEAQ. The CDR3 covers 16 residues. CDR3 sequence: CASSLDRGLPYNEQFF. In DNA form, the CDR3 reads TGTGCCAGCAGCTTAGATAGGGGACTACCATACAATGAGCAGTTCTTC.

The rearrangement links TRBV19 to TRBJ2-1; D not certain. V lost 1 base, J lost 1 base, and 11 bases lay in between. This CDR3 region has 16 residues. Per germline, CDR1 LNHDA and CDR2 SQIVND (reference sequence). Here the CDR3 reads CASSIGRTASYNEQFF. The CDR3 region has the DNA TGTGCCAGTAGTATAGGACGGACGGCTTCCTACAATGAGCAGTTCTTC.

Many counts were recorded for this clonotype. The chain recombines TRBV12-3 or TRBV12-4 with TRBJ1-2, with D hard to call. CDR3 length equals 15 residues. V lost 4 bases, J lost 2 bases, and 14 bases lay in between. Here the CDR3 DNA reads TGTGCCAGCAGTTGGAGGGCAGCACCCAACTATGGCTACACCTTC. As protein: CASSWRAAPNYGYTF.

This clonotype was seen ten or more times. V usage is TRBV6-2 or TRBV6-3 and J usage is TRBJ2-1, with a possible D match to TRBD2 (6 bases). Trimming took off 6 bases at V and 4 bases at J, with 22 bases between the two ends. This CDR3 is 17 amino acids long. The V gene's germline CDR1 is MNHEY and CDR2 SVGEGT. CDR3 amino acids: CASSYTPGSGVYNEQFF. CDR3 DNA: TGTGCCAGCAGCTACACCCCGGGTAGCGGAGTATACAATGAGCAGTTCTTC.